This TCR beta chain was found in a study of Ad26.COV2.S vaccination and SARS-CoV-2 variants. General study findings and limits: Vaccine recipients had higher spike-specific TCR breadth than placebo recipients. Once vaccination had occurred, spike-specific CD8+ and CD4+ T cell responses reportedly showed substantial breadth.

V lost 2 bases and J lost 3, with 19 bases in between. The V gene's germline CDR1 is SGHTA and CDR2 FQGNSA. The CDR3 has 17 amino acids. TCRdb keeps only in-frame clones here, not all; method: immunoSEQ multiplex PCR. The repertoire holds under 150,000 clones, 70% to 90% seen once, with 5% in the top ten. Remarks on this clone: Its target is not known.

Material: peripheral blood, obtained after recovery from COVID-19. This receptor was obtained from a human donor who had recovered from COVID-19. The chain is built from TRBV7-2 and TRBJ1-1; D is possibly TRBD1 (5 bases). The CDR3 here is CASSLLGFRGKDTEAFF. DNA for the CDR3: TGTGCCAGCAGCTTATTAGGATTTCGGGGGAAAGACACTGAAGCTTTCTTT.